This TCR beta chain derives from a study of T cells after yellow fever vaccination. Regarding the study as a whole: Contamination by abundant bulk-population clonotypes could be present in FACS-sorted repertoires.

The table lists this clonotype with a few counts. Its target is not known. TCRdb passed the 5' RACE reads through MiXCR, listing each CDR3 protein once. The repertoire holds just under 600,000 distinct CDR3 sequences, with roughly 12% as singletons. The length of the CDR3 is 15 residues. Trimming cost V 5 bases and J 1 base, with 14 bases left between them. The V and J genes are TRBV12-3 or TRBV12-4 and TRBJ1-1; the D is unclear. This clonotype was obtained from a man aged 25-40 years who received the YFV17D yellow fever vaccine. The sequencing used PBMCs, collected on the day of the yellow fever booster vaccination. The CDR3 nucleotides read TGTGCCAGCAGTATACACGGGAGCAAGAACACTGAAGCTTTCTTT. Protein sequence: CASSIHGSKNTEAFF.